What follows are 2 T cell receptor beta chains derived from one specimen sequenced in a study of vaccination effects on CD4 cells after COVID-19. Culture lasted roughly 9 days before CD4+ T cell isolation. It was two doses of either the BNT162b2 or mRNA-1273 vaccine that participants received. Measured with immunoSEQ multiplex PCR; TCRdb has only the in-frame clones, and not every one. Here the sample spans fewer than 60,000 clones, approximately 80% being singletons. These receptors' antigens are unknown. This specimen consisted of CD4+ T cells from PBMCs cultured without peptide, obtained after COVID-19 vaccination. The source is a human donor who received a COVID-19 vaccine.

The chain combines TRBV7-2 with TRBJ1-2; possibly TRBD1 for D (6 bases). This CDR3 region has 15 residues. The germline CDR1 and CDR2 sequences are SGHTA and FQGNSA. The V gene lost 5 bases and the J gene lost 5 bases, with 18 bases spanning the gap. This chain's CDR3 is CASSAQVQGRYGYTF. CDR3 sequence (DNA): TGTGCCAGCAGCGCCCAAGTACAGGGCCGGTATGGCTACACCTTC.

The chain carries TRBV30 and TRBJ1-6; D perhaps matches TRBD1 (5 bases). The CDR3 contains 15 residues. The germline V and J ends were trimmed by 0 bases and 10 bases, with 16 bases remaining between them. The germline gives CDR1 GTSNPN, CDR2 SVGIG (reference sequence). The CDR3 DNA reads as TGTGCCTGGAGTGTACGAGGGGCACTCTCGTCACCCCTCCACTTT. Protein: CAWSVRGALSSPLHF.